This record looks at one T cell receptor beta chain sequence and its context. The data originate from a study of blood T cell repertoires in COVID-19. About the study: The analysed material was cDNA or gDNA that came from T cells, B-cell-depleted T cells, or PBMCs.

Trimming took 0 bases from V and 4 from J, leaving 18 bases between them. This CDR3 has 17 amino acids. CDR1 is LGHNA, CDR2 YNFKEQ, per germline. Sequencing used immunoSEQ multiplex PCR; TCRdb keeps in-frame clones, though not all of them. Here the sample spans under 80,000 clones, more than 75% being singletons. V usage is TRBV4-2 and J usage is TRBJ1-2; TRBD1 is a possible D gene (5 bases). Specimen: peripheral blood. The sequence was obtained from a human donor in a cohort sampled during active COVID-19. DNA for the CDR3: TGTGCCAGCAGCCAAGATCGGGGGGAGAGTTTCGTCTATGGCTACACCTTC. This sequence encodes CASSQDRGESFVYGYTF.